These T cell receptor beta chains were read from a single sample in a study of blood T cells in healthy people across ages. Each CDR3 protein is one row after TCRdb ran MiXCR on the 5' RACE reads. The repertoire consists of 540,000 or so distinct CDR3 sequences, with less than 60% occurring once and the leading ten covering 20% to 25%. Input material: blood. Receptors originate from a man older than 75 in good health. Each CDR3 is given with its conserved first and last residue. The D gene is left open where the match is weak. Expanded clones get a size class; other rows say once, few or many, or leave the size out.

d_call: TRBD2; j_call: TRBJ2-7; clone_size: NA; v_call: TRBV9; cdr3_nt: TGTGCCAGCAGCGCTCAGACTAGCGGGAGCGTCGAGCAGTACTTC; cdr3_aa: CASSAQTSGSVEQYF
d_call: NA; j_call: TRBJ2-1; clone_size: NA; v_call: TRBV6-5; cdr3_nt: TGTGCCAGCAGCCGATTAGCAGTGGGCTCCTACAATGAGCAGTTCTTC; cdr3_aa: CASSRLAVGSYNEQFF
d_call: NA; j_call: TRBJ2-7; clone_size: NA; v_call: TRBV7-2; cdr3_nt: TGTGCCAGCAGCTTAGGGGCTAGCGCCTACGAGCAGTACTTC; cdr3_aa: CASSLGASAYEQYF
d_call: TRBD1; j_call: TRBJ1-2; clone_size: NA; v_call: TRBV7-2; cdr3_nt: TGTGCCAGCAGCTTCGACAGGGGATATGGCTATGGCTACACCTTC; cdr3_aa: CASSFDRGYGYGYTF
d_call: NA; j_call: TRBJ1-1; clone_size: NA; v_call: TRBV7-9; cdr3_nt: TGTGCCAGCACACGCGAGGGAACCTTTGAAGCTTTCTTT; cdr3_aa: CASTREGTFEAFF
d_call: NA; j_call: TRBJ2-3; clone_size: few; v_call: TRBV7-2; cdr3_nt: TGTGCCAGCAGCTCCTTCCGGAGACGCACAGATACGCAGTATTTT; cdr3_aa: CASSSFRRRTDTQYF
d_call: NA; j_call: TRBJ2-3; clone_size: few; v_call: TRBV21-1; cdr3_nt: TGTGCCGGTTCCGGGACGGCTAGCACAGATACGCAGTATTTT; cdr3_aa: CAGSGTASTDTQYF
d_call: NA; j_call: TRBJ2-5; clone_size: NA; v_call: TRBV6-6; cdr3_nt: TGTGCCAGCAGCCCCTCAGGGGTCACCGGGGAGACCCAGTACTTC; cdr3_aa: CASSPSGVTGETQYF
d_call: NA; j_call: TRBJ2-7; clone_size: NA; v_call: TRBV20-1; cdr3_nt: TGCAGTGCTAGGGCGGGGACCGAGCAGTACTTC; cdr3_aa: CSARAGTEQYF
d_call: NA; j_call: TRBJ2-5; clone_size: few; v_call: TRBV7-9; cdr3_nt: TGTGCCAGCAGCTCGCCGACCCAACTTGGTGGTACCCAGTACTTC; cdr3_aa: CASSSPTQLGGTQYF
d_call: TRBD2; j_call: TRBJ2-7; clone_size: few; v_call: TRBV5-1; cdr3_nt: TGCGCCAGCAGCTTGGGGCCCTCCGGGACTACCTACGAGCAGTACTTC; cdr3_aa: CASSLGPSGTTYEQYF
d_call: NA; j_call: TRBJ1-3; clone_size: NA; v_call: TRBV7-9; cdr3_nt: TGTGCCAGCAGCTTAGATGACAGTGGAAACACCATATATTTT; cdr3_aa: CASSLDDSGNTIYF
d_call: NA; j_call: TRBJ1-2; clone_size: many; v_call: TRBV9; cdr3_nt: TGTGCCAGCAGCGTAGTTTACCCAGGGGATGGCTACACCTTC; cdr3_aa: CASSVVYPGDGYTF
d_call: NA; j_call: TRBJ1-2; clone_size: NA; v_call: TRBV18; cdr3_nt: TGTGCCAGCTCACCCATGGATTCCTACACCTTC; cdr3_aa: CASSPMDSYTF
d_call: NA; j_call: TRBJ1-2; clone_size: NA; v_call: TRBV7-9; cdr3_nt: TGTGCCAGCAGCTTAGGAGGCGCGGGGGCCTCTCCGTATGGCTACACCTTC; cdr3_aa: CASSLGGAGASPYGYTF
d_call: TRBD2; j_call: TRBJ2-1; clone_size: many; v_call: TRBV15; cdr3_nt: TGTGCCACCAGCAGAGACGGGCTAGCGGGGCCTGCCAATGAGCAGTTCTTC; cdr3_aa: CATSRDGLAGPANEQFF
d_call: NA; j_call: TRBJ2-1; clone_size: few; v_call: TRBV6-2/TRBV6-3; cdr3_nt: TGTGCCAGCAGCCTGCAGTGGGCCGAGCAGTTCTTC; cdr3_aa: CASSLQWAEQFF
d_call: TRBD2; j_call: TRBJ2-1; clone_size: few; v_call: TRBV20-1; cdr3_nt: TGCAGTGCTAGAGACTTAGCGGGAGCTACACCTCGTAGCTCCTACAATGAGCAGTTCTTC; cdr3_aa: CSARDLAGATPRSSYNEQFF
d_call: NA; j_call: TRBJ2-4; clone_size: NA; v_call: TRBV7-2; cdr3_nt: TGTGCCAGCAGCTTAGCGCCCCCGGGCGGCATTCAGTACTTC; cdr3_aa: CASSLAPPGGIQYF
d_call: NA; j_call: TRBJ2-7; clone_size: NA; v_call: TRBV20-1; cdr3_nt: TGCAGTGCTAGGGTAGACCAAGAGATCTACGAGCAGTACTTC; cdr3_aa: CSARVDQEIYEQYF
d_call: NA; j_call: TRBJ2-3; clone_size: few; v_call: TRBV10-3; cdr3_nt: TGTGCCACGTCGCTGGGTAGCGCGACAGATACGCAGTATTTT; cdr3_aa: CATSLGSATDTQYF
d_call: NA; j_call: TRBJ2-5; clone_size: many; v_call: TRBV5-1; cdr3_nt: TGTGCCAGCAGTTTGGGGCAGGAAGAGACCCAGTACTTC; cdr3_aa: CASSLGQEETQYF
d_call: NA; j_call: TRBJ2-3; clone_size: NA; v_call: TRBV7-3; cdr3_nt: TGTGCCAGCAGCTTTGGGGACTCCGACACAGATACGCAGTATTTT; cdr3_aa: CASSFGDSDTDTQYF
d_call: NA; j_call: TRBJ2-7; clone_size: NA; v_call: TRBV29-1; cdr3_nt: TGCAGCGTTGGTGAGGGAGCGCGCGAGCAGTACTTC; cdr3_aa: CSVGEGAREQYF
d_call: NA; j_call: TRBJ1-2; clone_size: NA; v_call: TRBV5-5; cdr3_nt: TGTGCCAGCAGCGTAGACGGAATCTATGGCTACACCTTC; cdr3_aa: CASSVDGIYGYTF
d_call: TRBD1; j_call: TRBJ2-7; clone_size: few; v_call: TRBV29-1; cdr3_nt: TGCAGCGTTGAAACAGGGGTCTTCAACGAGCAGTACTTC; cdr3_aa: CSVETGVFNEQYF
d_call: TRBD2; j_call: TRBJ2-3; clone_size: NA; v_call: TRBV12-3/TRBV12-4; cdr3_nt: TGTGCCAGCCCACCTCCGGGCGGGGGGGGCACAGATACGCAGTATTTT; cdr3_aa: CASPPPGGGGTDTQYF
d_call: NA; j_call: TRBJ2-5; clone_size: NA; v_call: TRBV20-1; cdr3_nt: TGCAGTGCTAGAGATTGGGGTTCAGTTTGGGGGCGTTTGGAAGAGACCCAGTACTTC; cdr3_aa: CSARDWGSVWGRLEETQYF
d_call: TRBD2; j_call: TRBJ2-1; clone_size: few; v_call: TRBV6-4; cdr3_nt: TGTGCCAGCAGTGACTCGGTCAATACGGGACTAGCGGGATACAATGAGCAGTTCTTC; cdr3_aa: CASSDSVNTGLAGYNEQFF
d_call: TRBD1; j_call: TRBJ2-5; clone_size: NA; v_call: TRBV5-1; cdr3_nt: TGCGCCAGCGGGACAGGGCAAGAGACCCAGTACTTC; cdr3_aa: CASGTGQETQYF
d_call: NA; j_call: TRBJ2-7; clone_size: NA; v_call: TRBV27; cdr3_nt: TGTGCCAGCACGAAGGCACAGGGCCACCGCGAGCAGTACTTC; cdr3_aa: CASTKAQGHREQYF
d_call: NA; j_call: TRBJ2-1; clone_size: NA; v_call: TRBV4-1; cdr3_nt: TGCGCCAGCAGCCCTATGTCCGGGACTCCTAGCTCCTACAATGAGCAGTTCTTC; cdr3_aa: CASSPMSGTPSSYNEQFF
d_call: NA; j_call: TRBJ2-7; clone_size: few; v_call: TRBV27; cdr3_nt: TGTGCCAGTCAAGGGGTTTACGAGCAGTACTTC; cdr3_aa: CASQGVYEQYF
d_call: NA; j_call: TRBJ1-2; clone_size: NA; v_call: TRBV7-9; cdr3_nt: TGTGCCAGTGGCGTCCGGGACTCTATGAGTGGCTACACCTTC; cdr3_aa: CASGVRDSMSGYTF
d_call: NA; j_call: TRBJ2-4; clone_size: NA; v_call: TRBV28; cdr3_nt: TGTGCCAGCACCCCACCGGGCCTAGCCAAAAACATTCAGTACTTC; cdr3_aa: CASTPPGLAKNIQYF
d_call: TRBD1; j_call: TRBJ2-7; clone_size: many; v_call: TRBV7-9; cdr3_nt: TGTGCCAGCAGCTTCGAGGGGGCGCGGTCCTACGAGCAGTACTTC; cdr3_aa: CASSFEGARSYEQYF
d_call: NA; j_call: TRBJ2-1; clone_size: NA; v_call: TRBV12-3/TRBV12-4; cdr3_nt: TGTGCCAGCAGTTTAGTCCAACAAGGCCAGTTCTTC; cdr3_aa: CASSLVQQGQFF
d_call: NA; j_call: TRBJ2-3; clone_size: many; v_call: TRBV7-9; cdr3_nt: TGTGCCAGCAGCTTAGCGTCTGGAGCAGATACGCAGTATTTT; cdr3_aa: CASSLASGADTQYF
d_call: NA; j_call: TRBJ1-4; clone_size: NA; v_call: TRBV12-3/TRBV12-4; cdr3_nt: TGTGCCAGCAGCGATCGGTGGGAGGCTGTCACAACTAATGAAAAACTGTTTTTT; cdr3_aa: CASSDRWEAVTTNEKLFF
d_call: NA; j_call: TRBJ2-4; clone_size: NA; v_call: TRBV25-1; cdr3_nt: TGTGCCAGTATGGGGGCCCTAGCCAAAAACATTCAGTACTTC; cdr3_aa: CASMGALAKNIQYF
d_call: NA; j_call: TRBJ2-7; clone_size: NA; v_call: TRBV28; cdr3_nt: TGTGCCAGCAGGTGGGACACCAACTCCTACGAGCAGTACTTC; cdr3_aa: CASRWDTNSYEQYF
d_call: TRBD2; j_call: TRBJ2-1; clone_size: NA; v_call: TRBV12-3/TRBV12-4; cdr3_nt: TGTGCCAGCAGTACCGGGACTAGAGACAATGAGCAGTTCTTC; cdr3_aa: CASSTGTRDNEQFF
d_call: NA; j_call: TRBJ2-1; clone_size: NA; v_call: TRBV20-1; cdr3_nt: TGCAGTGCCGCCTCGGTGGGTAACAATGAGCAGTTCTTC; cdr3_aa: CSAASVGNNEQFF
d_call: NA; j_call: TRBJ1-2; clone_size: NA; v_call: TRBV7-9; cdr3_nt: TGTGCCAGCAGCAACCAACGGGACAAGGAAGGTTACACCTTC; cdr3_aa: CASSNQRDKEGYTF
d_call: NA; j_call: TRBJ2-7; clone_size: NA; v_call: TRBV29-1; cdr3_nt: TGCAGCGTCGCCAAAGGGGTCGGACCCTACGAGCAGTACTTC; cdr3_aa: CSVAKGVGPYEQYF
d_call: TRBD2; j_call: TRBJ2-1; clone_size: NA; v_call: TRBV20-1; cdr3_nt: TGCAGTGCTTCCGGGACTAGCGGGGACTACAATGAGCAGTTCTTC; cdr3_aa: CSASGTSGDYNEQFF
d_call: NA; j_call: TRBJ2-3; clone_size: NA; v_call: TRBV7-2; cdr3_nt: TGTGCCAGCAGGATCACAGGAGGGAGCACAGATACGCAGTATTTT; cdr3_aa: CASRITGGSTDTQYF
d_call: NA; j_call: TRBJ2-3; clone_size: NA; v_call: TRBV7-2; cdr3_nt: TGTGCCAGCAGCTTAGGTCTAGGGGCCTTCACAGATACGCAGTATTTT; cdr3_aa: CASSLGLGAFTDTQYF
d_call: NA; j_call: TRBJ2-4; clone_size: NA; v_call: TRBV9; cdr3_nt: TGTGCCAGCAGCGGCACAGGGCTAGCCAAAAACATTCAGTACTTC; cdr3_aa: CASSGTGLAKNIQYF
d_call: TRBD1; j_call: TRBJ2-3; clone_size: NA; v_call: TRBV9; cdr3_nt: TGTGCCAGTAGCCCGAGGACAGGTTCAGATACGCAGTATTTT; cdr3_aa: CASSPRTGSDTQYF
d_call: NA; j_call: TRBJ1-2; clone_size: NA; v_call: TRBV29-1; cdr3_nt: TGCAGCGGAGGAGCGGGTAACTATGGCTACACCTTC; cdr3_aa: CSGGAGNYGYTF
d_call: NA; j_call: TRBJ2-5; clone_size: NA; v_call: TRBV9; cdr3_nt: TGTGCCAGCAGCGTAGTAACAGGAATAGGGACCCAGTACTTC; cdr3_aa: CASSVVTGIGTQYF
d_call: NA; j_call: TRBJ2-7; clone_size: few; v_call: TRBV5-1; cdr3_nt: TGCGCCAGCAGCTTGGCCCAGACAGGTCCCATCTACCGCTACGAGCAGTACTTC; cdr3_aa: CASSLAQTGPIYRYEQYF
d_call: NA; j_call: TRBJ1-2; clone_size: few; v_call: TRBV12-3/TRBV12-4; cdr3_nt: TGTGCCAGCAGTAATACTGTGGGGGGCTACACCTTC; cdr3_aa: CASSNTVGGYTF
d_call: NA; j_call: TRBJ1-4; clone_size: NA; v_call: TRBV2; cdr3_nt: TGTGCCAGCTCCGAAGGGTATGAAAAACTGTTTTTT; cdr3_aa: CASSEGYEKLFF
d_call: NA; j_call: TRBJ1-5; clone_size: NA; v_call: TRBV20-1; cdr3_nt: TGCAGTGCTAGAGTAGGGAATAGCAATCAGCTCCAGCATTTT; cdr3_aa: CSARVGNSNQLQHF
d_call: NA; j_call: TRBJ2-5; clone_size: NA; v_call: TRBV29-1; cdr3_nt: TGCAGCGTTCCGGACCGGGGTGGTCACAAGACCCAGTACTTC; cdr3_aa: CSVPDRGGHKTQYF
d_call: NA; j_call: TRBJ2-7; clone_size: NA; v_call: TRBV4-3; cdr3_nt: TGCGCCAGCAGCCAAGACAGGGGTGCCTACGAGCAGTACTTC; cdr3_aa: CASSQDRGAYEQYF
d_call: NA; j_call: TRBJ2-7; clone_size: NA; v_call: TRBV20-1; cdr3_nt: TGCAGTGCTAGGGCGGGATTTCTCGAGCAGTACTTC; cdr3_aa: CSARAGFLEQYF